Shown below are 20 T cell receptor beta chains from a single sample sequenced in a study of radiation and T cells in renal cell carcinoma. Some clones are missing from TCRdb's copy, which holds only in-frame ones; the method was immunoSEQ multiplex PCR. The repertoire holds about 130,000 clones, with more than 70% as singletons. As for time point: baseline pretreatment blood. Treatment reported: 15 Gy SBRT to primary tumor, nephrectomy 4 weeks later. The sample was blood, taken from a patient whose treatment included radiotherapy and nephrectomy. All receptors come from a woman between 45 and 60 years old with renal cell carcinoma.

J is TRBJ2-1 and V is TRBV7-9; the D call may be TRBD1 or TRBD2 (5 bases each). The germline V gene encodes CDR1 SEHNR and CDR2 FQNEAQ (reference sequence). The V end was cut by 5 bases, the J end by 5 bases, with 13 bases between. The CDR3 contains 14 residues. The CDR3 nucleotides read TGTGCCAGCAGCCTATCGGGACGCCACAATGAGCAGTTCTTC. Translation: CASSLSGRHNEQFF.

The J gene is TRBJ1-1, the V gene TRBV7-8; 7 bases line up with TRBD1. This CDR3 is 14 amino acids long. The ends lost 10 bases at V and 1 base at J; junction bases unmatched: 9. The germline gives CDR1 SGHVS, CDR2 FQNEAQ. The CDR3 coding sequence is TGTGCCATCTCTAACAGGGGTCCGAACACTGAAGCTTTCTTT. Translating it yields CAISNRGPNTEAFF. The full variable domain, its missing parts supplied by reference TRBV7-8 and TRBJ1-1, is GAGVSQSPRYKVAKRGQDVALRCDPISGHVSLFWYQQALGQGPEFLTYFQNEAQLDKSGLPSDRFFAERPEGSVSTLKIQRTQQEDSAVYLCAISNRGPNTEAFFGQGTRLTVV.

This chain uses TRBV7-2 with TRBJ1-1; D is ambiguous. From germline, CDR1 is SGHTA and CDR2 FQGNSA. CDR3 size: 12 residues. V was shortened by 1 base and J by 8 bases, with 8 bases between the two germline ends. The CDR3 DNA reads TGTGCCAGCAGCTTAGATTCCAGGGAAGCTTTCTTT. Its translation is CASSLDSREAFF.

The CDR3 sequence: CASSLDGRGPHNEQFF. CDR3 in DNA: TGTGCCAGCAGCTTAGACGGCAGGGGGCCGCACAATGAGCAGTTCTTC. The rearrangement joins TRBV7-9 to TRBJ2-1; 8 nucleotides align to TRBD1. Germline values: CDR1 SEHNR, CDR2 FQNEAQ (reference sequence). V dropped 1 base and J dropped 5; count of bases not matched to a gene: 7. The CDR3 contains 16 residues.

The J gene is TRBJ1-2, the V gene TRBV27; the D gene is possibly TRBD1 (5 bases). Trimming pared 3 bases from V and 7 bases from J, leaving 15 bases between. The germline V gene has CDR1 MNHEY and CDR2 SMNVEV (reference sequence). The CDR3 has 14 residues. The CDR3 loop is CASSFRFGGFGYTF. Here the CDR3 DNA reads TGTGCCAGCAGTTTTAGGTTTGGGGGATTTGGCTACACCTTC.

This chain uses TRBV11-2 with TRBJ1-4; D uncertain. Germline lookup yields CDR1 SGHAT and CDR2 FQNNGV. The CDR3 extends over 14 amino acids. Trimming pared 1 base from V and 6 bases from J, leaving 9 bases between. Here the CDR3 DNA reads TGTGCCAGCAGCTTAGCGGGGAGGGATGAAAAACTGTTTTTT. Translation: CASSLAGRDEKLFF.

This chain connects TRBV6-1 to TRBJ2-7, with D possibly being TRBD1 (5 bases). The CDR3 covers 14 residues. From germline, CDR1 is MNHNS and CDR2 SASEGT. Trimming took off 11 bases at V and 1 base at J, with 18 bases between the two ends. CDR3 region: CAGGRGAGSYEQYF. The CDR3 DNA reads TGTGCCGGCGGAAGGGGCGCCGGGTCCTACGAGCAGTACTTC.

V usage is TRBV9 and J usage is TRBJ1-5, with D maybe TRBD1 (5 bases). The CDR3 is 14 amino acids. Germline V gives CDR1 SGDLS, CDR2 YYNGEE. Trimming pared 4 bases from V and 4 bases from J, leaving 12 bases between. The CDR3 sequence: CASSRLDSNQPQHF. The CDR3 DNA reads TGTGCCAGCAGCCGTCTAGACAGTAATCAGCCCCAGCATTTT.

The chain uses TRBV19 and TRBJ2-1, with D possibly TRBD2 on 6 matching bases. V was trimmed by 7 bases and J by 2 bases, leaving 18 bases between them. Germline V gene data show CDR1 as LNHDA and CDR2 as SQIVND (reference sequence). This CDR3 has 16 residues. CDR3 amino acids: CASKTMWGDAYNEQFF. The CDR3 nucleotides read TGTGCCAGTAAGACTATGTGGGGGGATGCCTACAATGAGCAGTTCTTC.

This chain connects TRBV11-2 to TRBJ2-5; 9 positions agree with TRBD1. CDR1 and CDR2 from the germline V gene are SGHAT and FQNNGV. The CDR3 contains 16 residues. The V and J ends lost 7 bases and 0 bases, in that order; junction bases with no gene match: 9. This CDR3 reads CASTQPGQGNQETQYF. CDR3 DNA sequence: TGTGCCAGCACGCAACCGGGACAGGGAAACCAAGAGACCCAGTACTTC. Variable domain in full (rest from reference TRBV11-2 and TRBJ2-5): EAGVAQSPRYKIIEKRQSVAFWCNPISGHATLYWYQQILGQGPKLLIQFQNNGVVDDSQLPKDRFSAERLKGVDSTLKIQPAKLEDSAVYLCASTQPGQGNQETQYFGPGTRLLVL.

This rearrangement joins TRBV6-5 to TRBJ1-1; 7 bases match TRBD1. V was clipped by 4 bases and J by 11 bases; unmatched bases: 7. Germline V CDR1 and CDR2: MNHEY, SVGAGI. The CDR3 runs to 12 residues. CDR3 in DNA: TGTGCCAGCAGTTTCCGACAGGGTTTGGCTTTCTTT. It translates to CASSFRQGLAFF.

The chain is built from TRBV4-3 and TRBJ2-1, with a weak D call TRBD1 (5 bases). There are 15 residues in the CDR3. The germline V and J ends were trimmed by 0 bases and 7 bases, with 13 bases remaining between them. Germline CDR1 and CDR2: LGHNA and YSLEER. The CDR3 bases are TGCGCCAGCAGCCAAGATTTGTCGACAGATAATGAGCAGTTCTTC. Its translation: CASSQDLSTDNEQFF.

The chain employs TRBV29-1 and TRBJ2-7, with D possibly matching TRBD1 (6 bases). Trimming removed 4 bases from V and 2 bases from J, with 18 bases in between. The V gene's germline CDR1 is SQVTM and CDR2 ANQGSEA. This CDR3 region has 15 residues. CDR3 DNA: TGCAGCGTTGTGTGGCTAGCTAAGGGGGCCTACGAGCAGTACTTC. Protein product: CSVVWLAKGAYEQYF.

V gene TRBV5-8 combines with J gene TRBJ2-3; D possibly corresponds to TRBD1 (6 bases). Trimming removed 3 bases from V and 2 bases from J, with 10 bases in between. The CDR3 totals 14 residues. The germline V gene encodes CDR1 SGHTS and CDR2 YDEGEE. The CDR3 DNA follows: TGTGCCAGCAGCTCCGACAGGCACACAGATACGCAGTATTTT. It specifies CASSSDRHTDTQYF.

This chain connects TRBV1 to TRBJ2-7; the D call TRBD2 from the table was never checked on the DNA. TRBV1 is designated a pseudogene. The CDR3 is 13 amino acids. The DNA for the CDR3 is TGCACCAGCAGCCACCGGGAACTCTACGAGCAGTACTTC. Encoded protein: CTSSHRELYEQYF.

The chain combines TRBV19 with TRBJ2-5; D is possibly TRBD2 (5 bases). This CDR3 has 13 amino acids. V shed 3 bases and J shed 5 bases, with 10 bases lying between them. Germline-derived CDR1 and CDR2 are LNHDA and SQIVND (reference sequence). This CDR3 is CASSIGGEETQYF. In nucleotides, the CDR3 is TGTGCCAGTAGTATTGGAGGTGAGGAGACCCAGTACTTC.

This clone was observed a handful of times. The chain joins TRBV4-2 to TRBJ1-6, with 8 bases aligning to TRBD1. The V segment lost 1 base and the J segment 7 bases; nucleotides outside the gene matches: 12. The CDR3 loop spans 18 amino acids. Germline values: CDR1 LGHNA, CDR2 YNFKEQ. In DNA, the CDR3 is TGTGCCAGCAGCCAAGGTAGTGGCGGGACAGGTCTAAATTCACCCCTCCACTTT. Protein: CASSQGSGGTGLNSPLHF.

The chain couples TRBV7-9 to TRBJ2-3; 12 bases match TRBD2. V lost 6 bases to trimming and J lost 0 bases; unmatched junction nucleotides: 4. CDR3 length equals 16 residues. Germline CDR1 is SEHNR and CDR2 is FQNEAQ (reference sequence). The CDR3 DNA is TGTGCCAGCAGTCCTAGCGGGGGGGCTAGCACAGATACGCAGTATTTT. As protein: CASSPSGGASTDTQYF.

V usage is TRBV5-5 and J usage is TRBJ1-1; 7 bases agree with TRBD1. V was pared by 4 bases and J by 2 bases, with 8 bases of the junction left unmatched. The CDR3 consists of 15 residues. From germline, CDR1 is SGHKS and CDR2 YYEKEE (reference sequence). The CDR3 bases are TGTGCCAGCAGCCAAGCCTGGGACAGTAACACTGAAGCTTTCTTT. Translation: CASSQAWDSNTEAFF.

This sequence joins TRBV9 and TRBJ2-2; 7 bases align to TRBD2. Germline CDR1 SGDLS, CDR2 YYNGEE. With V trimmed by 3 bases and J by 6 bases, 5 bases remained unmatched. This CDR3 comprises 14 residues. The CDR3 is CASSALTSAGELFF. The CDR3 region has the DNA TGTGCCAGCAGCGCCCTAACTAGCGCCGGGGAGCTGTTTTTT.